This T cell receptor beta chain comes out of a study of cytomegalovirus exposure and HLA in healthy donors. Findings and limits, study-wide: HLA alleles showed associations with fewer than 20,000 TCR beta sequences in a later analysis, at a 0.05 false discovery rate. What a later analysis showed was that several of the most significant clusters appeared linked to common viral pathogens.

The V gene lost 3 bases and the J gene lost 5 bases, with 19 bases spanning the gap. CDR1 is LNHDA, CDR2 SQIVND, per germline (reference sequence). CDR3 length equals 16 residues. Both 60 Vbeta primers and 13 Jbeta primers went into the PCR. The data were produced by immunoSEQ multiplex PCR, yet TCRdb's version contains in-frame clones alone and is incomplete. Of 150,000 to 200,000 clones listed, around 84% were seen once; the top ten hold roughly 1.8%. Remarks on this clone: The antigen is not known.

The sequence was obtained from a woman aged 18 to 35 in good health and CMV-seronegative. The chain has TRBV19 and TRBJ1-1; no clear D. Sequenced input: PBMCs. The DNA for the CDR3 is TGTGCCAGTAGTATTGGAATGGGAAGTGGGGAGACTGAAGCTTTCTTT. As protein: CASSIGMGSGETEAFF.